The sequence of this TCR beta chain was determined in a study of human T cells and chemical hapten exposure. Time point noted: patch test 3, about 24 weeks after DPC sensitization. Treatment denoted: therapeutic diphenylcyclopropenone sensitization with weekly scalp DPC. Extraction of total RNA was performed on unfractionated whole blood. The CDR3 extends over 13 amino acids. From germline, CDR1 is MNHEY and CDR2 SVGEGT. Trimming took 0 bases from V and 6 from J, leaving 7 bases between them. This clonotype was found many times. TCRdb re-derived calls from the RACE reads in MiXCR, one entry per CDR3 protein. The sample includes roughly 100,000 distinct CDR3 sequences, less than 35% seen only once; the top ten take around 2.5%.

The sequences come from whole blood, collected in connection with sensitization to the hapten diphenylcyclopropenone (DPC). V usage is TRBV6-2 or TRBV6-3 and J usage is TRBJ2-3; D not certain. This clonotype originated in a man aged 40-50 years with alopecia areata. Some clones in this sample may be carry-over from other donors' samples. The CDR3: CASSYSMADTQYF. CDR3 sequence (DNA): TGTGCCAGCAGTTACTCCATGGCGGATACGCAGTATTTT.